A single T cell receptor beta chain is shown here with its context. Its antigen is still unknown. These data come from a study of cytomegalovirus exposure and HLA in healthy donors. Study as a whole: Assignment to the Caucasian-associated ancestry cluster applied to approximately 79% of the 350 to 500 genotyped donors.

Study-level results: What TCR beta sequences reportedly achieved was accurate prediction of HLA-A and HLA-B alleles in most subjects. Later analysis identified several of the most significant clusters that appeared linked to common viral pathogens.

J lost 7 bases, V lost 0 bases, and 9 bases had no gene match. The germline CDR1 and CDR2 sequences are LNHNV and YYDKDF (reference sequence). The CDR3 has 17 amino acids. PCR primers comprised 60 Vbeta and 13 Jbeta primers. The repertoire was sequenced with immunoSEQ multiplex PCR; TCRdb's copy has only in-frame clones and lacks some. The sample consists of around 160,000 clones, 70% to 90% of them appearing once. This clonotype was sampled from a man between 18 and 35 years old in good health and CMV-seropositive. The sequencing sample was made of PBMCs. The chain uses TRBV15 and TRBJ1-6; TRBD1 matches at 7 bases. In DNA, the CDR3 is TGTGCCACCAGCAGAGAAACCGGGACAGAGAGAAATTCACCCCTCCACTTT. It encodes CATSRETGTERNSPLHF.